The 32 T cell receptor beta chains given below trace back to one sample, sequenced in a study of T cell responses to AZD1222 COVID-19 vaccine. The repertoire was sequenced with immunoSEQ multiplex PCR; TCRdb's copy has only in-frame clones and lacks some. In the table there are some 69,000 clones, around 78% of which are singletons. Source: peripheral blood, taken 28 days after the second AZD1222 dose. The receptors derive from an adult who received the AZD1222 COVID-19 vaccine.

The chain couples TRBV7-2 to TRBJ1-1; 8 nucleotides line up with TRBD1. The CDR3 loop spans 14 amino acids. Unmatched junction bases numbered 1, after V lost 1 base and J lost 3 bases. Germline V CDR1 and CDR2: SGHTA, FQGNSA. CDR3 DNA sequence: TGTGCCAGCAGCTTAGGACAGGGGTACACTGAAGCTTTCTTT. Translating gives CASSLGQGYTEAFF.

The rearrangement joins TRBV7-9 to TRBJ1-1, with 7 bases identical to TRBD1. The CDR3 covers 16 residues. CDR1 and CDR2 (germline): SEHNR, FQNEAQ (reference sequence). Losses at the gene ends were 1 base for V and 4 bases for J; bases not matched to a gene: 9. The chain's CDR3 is CASSLVTGARPTEAFF. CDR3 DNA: TGTGCCAGCAGCTTAGTAACAGGGGCCCGTCCCACTGAAGCTTTCTTT.

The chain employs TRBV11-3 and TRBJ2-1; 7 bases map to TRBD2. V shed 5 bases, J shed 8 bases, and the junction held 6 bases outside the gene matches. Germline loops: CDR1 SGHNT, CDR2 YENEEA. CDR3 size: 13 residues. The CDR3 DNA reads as TGTGCCAGCAGCCAGGGAGGGGAGCATGAGCAGTTCTTC. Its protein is CASSQGGEHEQFF.

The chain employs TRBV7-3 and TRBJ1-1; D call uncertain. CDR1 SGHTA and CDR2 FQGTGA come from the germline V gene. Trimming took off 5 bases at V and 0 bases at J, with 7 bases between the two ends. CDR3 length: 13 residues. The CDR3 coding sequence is TGTGCCAGCAGCCCATCAATGAACACTGAAGCTTTCTTT. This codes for CASSPSMNTEAFF.

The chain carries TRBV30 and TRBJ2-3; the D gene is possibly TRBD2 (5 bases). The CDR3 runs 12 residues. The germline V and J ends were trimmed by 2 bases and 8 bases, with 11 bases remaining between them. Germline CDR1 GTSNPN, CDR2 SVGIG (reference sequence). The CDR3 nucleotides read TGTGCCTGGAGTCTACTAGATGTTACGCAGTATTTT. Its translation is CAWSLLDVTQYF.

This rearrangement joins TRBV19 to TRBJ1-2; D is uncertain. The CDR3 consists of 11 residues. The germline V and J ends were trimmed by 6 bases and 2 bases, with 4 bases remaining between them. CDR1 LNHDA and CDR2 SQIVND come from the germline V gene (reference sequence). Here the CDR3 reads CASRVNYGYTF. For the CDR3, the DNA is TGTGCCAGTAGGGTAAACTATGGCTACACCTTC. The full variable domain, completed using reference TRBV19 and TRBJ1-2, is DGGITQSPKYLFRKEGQNVTLSCEQNLNHDAMYWYRQDPGQGLRLIYYSQIVNDFQKGDIAEGYSVSREKKESFPLTVTSAQKNPTAFYLCASRVNYGYTFGSGTRLTVV.

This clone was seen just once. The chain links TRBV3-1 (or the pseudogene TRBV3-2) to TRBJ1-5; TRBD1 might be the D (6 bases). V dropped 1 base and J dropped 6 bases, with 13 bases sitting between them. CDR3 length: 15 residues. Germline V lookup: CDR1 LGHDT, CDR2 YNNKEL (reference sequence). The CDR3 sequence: CASSQGSGGGQPQHF. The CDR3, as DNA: TGTGCCAGCAGCCAAGGATCCGGGGGCGGTCAGCCCCAGCATTTT.

CDR3 loop: CASWLGGRSGELFF. CDR3 nucleotide sequence: TGCGCCAGCTGGCTCGGGGGGCGCTCCGGGGAGCTGTTTTTT. This sequence joins TRBV5-1 and TRBJ2-2; TRBD2 is a possible D gene (7 bases). CDR1 SGHRS and CDR2 YFSETQ come from the germline V gene. V gave up 7 bases and J gave up 6 bases, with 16 bases separating them. The length of the CDR3 is 14 residues.

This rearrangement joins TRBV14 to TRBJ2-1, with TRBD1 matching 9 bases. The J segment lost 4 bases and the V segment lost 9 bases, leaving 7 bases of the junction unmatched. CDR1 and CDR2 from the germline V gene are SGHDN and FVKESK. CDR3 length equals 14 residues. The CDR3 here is CASSPGTGYNEQFF. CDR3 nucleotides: TGTGCCAGTTCTCCCGGGACAGGGTACAATGAGCAGTTCTTC.

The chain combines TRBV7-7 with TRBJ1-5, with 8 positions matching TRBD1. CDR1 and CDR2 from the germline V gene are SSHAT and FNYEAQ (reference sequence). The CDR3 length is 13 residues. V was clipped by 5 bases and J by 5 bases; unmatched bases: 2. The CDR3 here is CASSQGADQPQHF. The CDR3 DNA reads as TGTGCCAGCAGCCAGGGGGCAGATCAGCCCCAGCATTTT.

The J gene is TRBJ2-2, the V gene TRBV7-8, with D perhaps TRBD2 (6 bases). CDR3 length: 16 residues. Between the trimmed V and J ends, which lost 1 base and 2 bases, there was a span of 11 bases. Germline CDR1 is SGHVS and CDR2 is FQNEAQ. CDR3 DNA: TGTGCCAGCAGCTTAGGGCGGAGGGAAAACACCGGGGAGCTGTTTTTT. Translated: CASSLGRRENTGELFF. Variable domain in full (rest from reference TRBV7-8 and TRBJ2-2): GAGVSQSPRYKVAKRGQDVALRCDPISGHVSLFWYQQALGQGPEFLTYFQNEAQLDKSGLPSDRFFAERPEGSVSTLKIQRTQQEDSAVYLCASSLGRRENTGELFFGEGSRLTVL.

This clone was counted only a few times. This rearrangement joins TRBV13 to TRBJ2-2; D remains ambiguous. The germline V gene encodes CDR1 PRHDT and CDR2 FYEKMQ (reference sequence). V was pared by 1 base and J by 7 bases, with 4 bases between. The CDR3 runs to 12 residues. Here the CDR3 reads CASSLAGGELFF. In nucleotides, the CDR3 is TGTGCCAGCAGCTTAGCCGGCGGGGAGCTGTTTTTT.

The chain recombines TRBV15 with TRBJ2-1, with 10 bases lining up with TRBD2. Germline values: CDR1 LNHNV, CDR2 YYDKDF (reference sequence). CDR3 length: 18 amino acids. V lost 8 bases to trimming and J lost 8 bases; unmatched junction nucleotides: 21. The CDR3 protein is CATRIAGRAGGPVYEQFF. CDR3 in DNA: TGTGCCACCCGAATCGCCGGTCGAGCGGGAGGGCCAGTTTATGAGCAGTTCTTC.

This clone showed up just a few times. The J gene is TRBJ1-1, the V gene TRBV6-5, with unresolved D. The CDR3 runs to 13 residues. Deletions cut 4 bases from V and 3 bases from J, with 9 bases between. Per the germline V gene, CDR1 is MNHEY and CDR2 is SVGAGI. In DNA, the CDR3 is TGTGCCAGCAGTTCCCCCTTGGACACTGAAGCTTTCTTT. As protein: CASSSPLDTEAFF.

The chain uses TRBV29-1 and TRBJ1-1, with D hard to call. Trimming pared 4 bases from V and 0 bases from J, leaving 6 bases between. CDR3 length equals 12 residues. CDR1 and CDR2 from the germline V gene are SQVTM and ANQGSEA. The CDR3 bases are TGCAGCGTTGGGCATTTGAACACTGAAGCTTTCTTT. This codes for CSVGHLNTEAFF.

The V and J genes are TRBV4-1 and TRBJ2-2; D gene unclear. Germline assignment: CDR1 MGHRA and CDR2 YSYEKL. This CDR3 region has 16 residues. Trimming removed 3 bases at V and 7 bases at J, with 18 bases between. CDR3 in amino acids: CASSHSPGPTGGELFF. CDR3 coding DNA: TGCGCCAGCAGCCACTCCCCGGGTCCCACGGGCGGGGAGCTGTTTTTT.

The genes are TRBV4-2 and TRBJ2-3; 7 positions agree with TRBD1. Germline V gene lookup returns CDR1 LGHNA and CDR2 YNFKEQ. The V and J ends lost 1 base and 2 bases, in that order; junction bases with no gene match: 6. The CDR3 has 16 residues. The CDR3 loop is CASSQVLGQTTDTQYF. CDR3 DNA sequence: TGTGCCAGCAGCCAAGTTTTGGGACAGACCACAGATACGCAGTATTTT.

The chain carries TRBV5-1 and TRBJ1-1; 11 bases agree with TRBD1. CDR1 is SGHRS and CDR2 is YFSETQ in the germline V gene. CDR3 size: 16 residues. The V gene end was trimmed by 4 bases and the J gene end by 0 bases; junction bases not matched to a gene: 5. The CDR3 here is CASSRTGGYMNTEAFF. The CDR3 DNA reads TGCGCCAGCAGCCGGACAGGGGGCTACATGAACACTGAAGCTTTCTTT.

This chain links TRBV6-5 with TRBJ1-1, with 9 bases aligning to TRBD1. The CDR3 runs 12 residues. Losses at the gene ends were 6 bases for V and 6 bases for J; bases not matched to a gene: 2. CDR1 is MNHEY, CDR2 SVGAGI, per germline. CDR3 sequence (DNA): TGTGCCAGCAGCCGACAGGGGGCTGAAGCTTTCTTT. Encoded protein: CASSRQGAEAFF.

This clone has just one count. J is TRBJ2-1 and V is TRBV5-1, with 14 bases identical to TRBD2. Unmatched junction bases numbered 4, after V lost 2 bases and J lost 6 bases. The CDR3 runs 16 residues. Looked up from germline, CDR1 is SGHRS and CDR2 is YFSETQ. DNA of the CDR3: TGCGCCAGCAGCTTTGGACTAGCGGGAGGAGGCAATGAGCAGTTCTTC. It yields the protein CASSFGLAGGGNEQFF.

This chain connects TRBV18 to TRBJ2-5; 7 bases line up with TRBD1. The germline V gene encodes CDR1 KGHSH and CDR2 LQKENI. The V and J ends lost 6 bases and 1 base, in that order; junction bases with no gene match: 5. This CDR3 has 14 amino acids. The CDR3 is CASSWGQPQETQYF. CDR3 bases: TGTGCCAGCTCGTGGGGACAGCCCCAAGAGACCCAGTACTTC.

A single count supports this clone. The CDR3 DNA is TGCGCCAGCAGCTTGGGTAGCGGGAGAGGAGAGACCCAGTACTTC. This translates into CASSLGSGRGETQYF. This chain links TRBV5-1 with TRBJ2-5; TRBD2 matches at 9 bases. This CDR3 has 15 amino acids. Trimming removed 0 bases from V and 4 bases from J; junction bases left unmatched: 4. Looked up from germline, CDR1 is SGHRS and CDR2 is YFSETQ.

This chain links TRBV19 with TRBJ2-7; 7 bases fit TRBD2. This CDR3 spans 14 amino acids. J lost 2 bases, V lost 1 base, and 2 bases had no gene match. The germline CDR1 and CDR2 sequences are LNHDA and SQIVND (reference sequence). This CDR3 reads CASSIVAGAYEQYF. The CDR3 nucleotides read TGTGCCAGTAGTATAGTGGCGGGGGCCTACGAGCAGTACTTC.

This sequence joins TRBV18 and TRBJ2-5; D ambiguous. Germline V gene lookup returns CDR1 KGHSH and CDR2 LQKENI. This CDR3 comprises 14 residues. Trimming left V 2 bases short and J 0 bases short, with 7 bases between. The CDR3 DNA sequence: TGTGCCAGCTCACCAAAGTTGAACCAAGAGACCCAGTACTTC. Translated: CASSPKLNQETQYF.

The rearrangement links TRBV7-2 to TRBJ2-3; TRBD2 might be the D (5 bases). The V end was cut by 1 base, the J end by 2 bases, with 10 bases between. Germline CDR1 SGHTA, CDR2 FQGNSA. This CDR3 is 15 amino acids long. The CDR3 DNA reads TGTGCCAGCAGCTTAGGCGAGCGGAACACAGATACGCAGTATTTT. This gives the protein CASSLGERNTDTQYF.

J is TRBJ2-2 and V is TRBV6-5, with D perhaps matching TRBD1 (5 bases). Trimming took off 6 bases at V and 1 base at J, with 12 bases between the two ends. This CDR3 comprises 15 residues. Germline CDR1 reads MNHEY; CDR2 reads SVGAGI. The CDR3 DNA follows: TGTGCCAGCAGGCGACAGTCACTGAACACCGGGGAGCTGTTTTTT. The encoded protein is CASRRQSLNTGELFF.

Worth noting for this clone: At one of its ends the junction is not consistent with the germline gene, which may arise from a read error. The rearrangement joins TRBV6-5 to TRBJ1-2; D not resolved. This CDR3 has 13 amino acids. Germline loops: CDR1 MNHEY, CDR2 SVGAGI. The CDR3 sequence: CASSYFTGLSNIF. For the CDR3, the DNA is TGTGCCAGCAGTTACTTCACGGGCCTGTCGAATATCTTC.

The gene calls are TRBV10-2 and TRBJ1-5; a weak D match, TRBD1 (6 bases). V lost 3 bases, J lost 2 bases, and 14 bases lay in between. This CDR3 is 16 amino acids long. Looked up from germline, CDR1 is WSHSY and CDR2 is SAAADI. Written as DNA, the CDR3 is TGCGCCAGCAGTGAAGTCAGGGGAGTTGGCAATCAGCCCCAGCATTTT. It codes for CASSEVRGVGNQPQHF.

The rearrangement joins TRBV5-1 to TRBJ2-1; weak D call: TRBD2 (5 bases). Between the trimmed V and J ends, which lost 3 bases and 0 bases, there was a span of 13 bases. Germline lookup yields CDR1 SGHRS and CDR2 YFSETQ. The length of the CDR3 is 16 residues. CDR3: CASSSGGGTSYNEQFF. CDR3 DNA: TGCGCCAGCAGCTCCGGAGGTGGTACCTCCTACAATGAGCAGTTCTTC.

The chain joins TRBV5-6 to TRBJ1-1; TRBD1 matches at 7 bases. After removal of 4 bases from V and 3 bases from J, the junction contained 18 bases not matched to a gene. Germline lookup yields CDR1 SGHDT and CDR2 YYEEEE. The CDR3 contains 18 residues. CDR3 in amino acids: CASSLFLDRSLMYTEAFF. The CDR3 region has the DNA TGTGCCAGCAGCCTATTTCTGGACAGGTCCCTTATGTACACTGAAGCTTTCTTT.

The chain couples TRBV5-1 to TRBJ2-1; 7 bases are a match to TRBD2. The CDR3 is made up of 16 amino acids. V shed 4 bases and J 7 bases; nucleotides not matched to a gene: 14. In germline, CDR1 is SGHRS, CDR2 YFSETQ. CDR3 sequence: CASSLGILAKTNEQFF. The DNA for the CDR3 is TGCGCCAGCAGCCTTGGGATACTAGCGAAAACAAATGAGCAGTTCTTC.

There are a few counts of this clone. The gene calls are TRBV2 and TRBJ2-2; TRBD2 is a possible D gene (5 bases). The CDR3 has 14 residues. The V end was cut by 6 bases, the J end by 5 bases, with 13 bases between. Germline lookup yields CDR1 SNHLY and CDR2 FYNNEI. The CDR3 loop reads CASSYASGTGELFF. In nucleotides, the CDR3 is TGTGCCAGCAGCTACGCTTCGGGGACCGGGGAGCTGTTTTTT. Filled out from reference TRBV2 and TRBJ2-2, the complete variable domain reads EPEVTQTPSHQVTQMGQEVILRCVPISNHLYFYWYRQILGQKVEFLVSFYNNEISEKSEIFDDQFSVERPDGSNFTLKIRSTKLEDSAMYFCASSYASGTGELFFGEGSRLTVL.